Shown below are 17 T cell receptor beta chains from a single sample sequenced in a study of blood T cell repertoires in COVID-19. Generated by immunoSEQ multiplex PCR, the TCRdb table keeps only in-frame clones and is missing some. The sample has approximately 8,800 clones; about 88% are singletons. The sequenced material came from peripheral blood. These receptors all stem from a human donor with active COVID-19. The donor label of this sample is uncertain.

The chain carries TRBV5-4 and TRBJ2-7, with D tentatively TRBD1 (5 bases). The CDR3 has 13 amino acids. In germline, CDR1 is SGHNT, CDR2 YYREEE (reference sequence). Deletions cut 4 bases from V and 0 bases from J, with 8 bases between. The CDR3 here is CASSVDISYEQYF. The DNA of the CDR3 is TGTGCCAGCAGCGTGGACATCTCCTACGAGCAGTACTTC.

Comments on this clone: An end of the junction differs from the germline gene, which may be a read error. The V and J genes are TRBV7-7 and TRBJ2-7; a weak D match, TRBD1 (5 bases). This CDR3 spans 15 amino acids. Germline lookup yields CDR1 SSHAT and CDR2 FNYEAQ (reference sequence). CDR3 nucleotides: TGTGCTAGCAGCGTCTCTCCCGGACAAACCTACGAGCAGTACTTC. Translation: CASSVSPGQTYEQYF.

The CDR3 region has the DNA TGTGCCAGCAGCGTAGGGCCTCAGGAGCGGGCCTACAATGAGCAGTTCTTC. Protein sequence: CASSVGPQERAYNEQFF. The chain carries TRBV9 and TRBJ2-1, with D possibly being TRBD2 (6 bases). Trimming left V 0 bases short and J 2 bases short, with 15 bases between. Germline V gene sequence: CDR1 SGDLS, CDR2 YYNGEE. This CDR3 region has 17 residues.

The J gene is TRBJ1-5, the V gene TRBV5-8, with 7 bases lining up with TRBD1. Germline V gives CDR1 SGHTS, CDR2 YDEGEE. The CDR3 runs to 17 residues. V was clipped by 0 bases and J by 0 bases; unmatched bases: 6. CDR3 in DNA: TGTGCCAGCAGCTTGGTACAGGGGATCTATAGCAATCAGCCCCAGCATTTT. Amino acids: CASSLVQGIYSNQPQHF.

The rearrangement uses TRBV5-1 and TRBJ2-7; 7 positions match TRBD2. Losses at the gene ends were 2 bases for V and 3 bases for J; bases not matched to a gene: 2. The germline V gene has CDR1 SGHRS and CDR2 YFSETQ. The CDR3 runs to 13 residues. The CDR3 reads CASSLAGSYEQYF. DNA for the CDR3: TGCGCCAGCAGCTTAGCGGGGAGCTACGAGCAGTACTTC.

This clone was counted a single time. This chain connects TRBV6-5 to TRBJ1-1; D is unresolved. Germline V gives CDR1 MNHEY, CDR2 SVGAGI. The V end lost 4 bases, the J end lost 7 bases, and 13 bases lay between the germline ends. The CDR3 has 13 amino acids. The CDR3 protein is CASSSLQALEAFF. CDR3 nucleotide sequence: TGTGCCAGCAGTTCCCTGCAGGCTCTTGAAGCTTTCTTT.

V and J are TRBV20-1 and TRBJ2-1; tentative D call: TRBD1 (5 bases). The CDR3 runs to 11 residues. Trimming left V 2 bases short and J 13 bases short, with 12 bases between. Germline V gives CDR1 DFQATT, CDR2 SNEGSKA (reference sequence). CDR3 sequence: CSARSPTDQFF. DNA for the CDR3: TGCAGTGCTAGATCCCCGACAGATCAGTTCTTC.

V is TRBV7-6 and J is TRBJ2-3; 7 bases agree with TRBD2. The CDR3 runs 15 residues. J lost 4 bases, V lost 5 bases, and 9 bases had no gene match. Germline V CDR1 and CDR2: SGHVS, FNYEAQ. In nucleotides, the CDR3 is TGTGCCAGCAGCGCGTCGGGGGGTGACGCAGATACGCAGTATTTT. This sequence encodes CASSASGGDADTQYF.

J is TRBJ2-7 and V is TRBV6-5, with D possibly being TRBD1 (5 bases). Per germline, CDR1 MNHEY and CDR2 SVGAGI. V was trimmed by 1 base and J by 3 bases, leaving 16 bases between them. The CDR3 has 16 residues. CDR3 DNA: TGTGCCAGCAGTTACTTACAGTCCAGGGCCTACTACGAGCAGTACTTC. The encoded protein is CASSYLQSRAYYEQYF.

The chain has TRBV5-6 and TRBJ2-7; D possibly corresponds to TRBD2 (5 bases). Between the trimmed V and J ends, which lost 3 bases and 5 bases, there was a span of 9 bases. Germline values: CDR1 SGHDT, CDR2 YYEEEE. The CDR3 length is 12 residues. CDR3 in DNA: TGTGCCAGCAGCTGGACGGAGGACGAGCAGTACTTC. It specifies CASSWTEDEQYF. Supplemented by reference TRBV5-6 and TRBJ2-7, the full variable domain reads DAGVTQSPTHLIKTRGQQVTLRCSPKSGHDTVSWYQQALGQGPQFIFQYYEEEERQRGNFPDRFSGHQFPNYSSELNVNALLLGDSALYLCASSWTEDEQYFGPGTRLTVT.

DNA of the CDR3: TGCGCCAGCAGCCCGTCCCGGGACAGGGGCGAGCAGTACTTC. It translates to CASSPSRDRGEQYF. The chain joins TRBV4-3 to TRBJ2-7; 10 bases are a match to TRBD1. After removal of 4 bases from V and 6 bases from J, the junction contained 6 bases not matched to a gene. Germline V gene data show CDR1 as LGHNA and CDR2 as YSLEER. This CDR3 comprises 14 residues.

J is TRBJ2-3 and V is TRBV7-3, with D maybe TRBD1 (5 bases). V was shortened by 3 bases and J by 4 bases, with 14 bases between the two germline ends. This CDR3 is built from 15 residues. CDR1 is SGHTA and CDR2 is FQGTGA in the germline V gene. The CDR3 nucleotides are TGTGCCAGCAGCTTTGGTCAGGGTTCGGCAGATACGCAGTATTTT. Its protein is CASSFGQGSADTQYF.

The chain couples TRBV2 to TRBJ2-1; D may be TRBD1 (5 bases). CDR3 length: 15 amino acids. CDR1 is SNHLY and CDR2 is FYNNEI in the germline V gene. V was clipped by 3 bases and J by 3 bases, with 12 bases between them. CDR3 amino acids: CASSDQGSYYNEQFF. CDR3 in DNA: TGTGCCAGCAGTGACCAGGGCTCCTACTACAATGAGCAGTTCTTC.

This clone has a single count. The rearrangement joins TRBV7-8 to TRBJ2-5; perhaps TRBD1 as D (6 bases). The CDR3 is 15 amino acids. V was shortened by 2 bases and J by 3 bases, with 13 bases between the two germline ends. The germline V gene encodes CDR1 SGHVS and CDR2 FQNEAQ. The chain's CDR3 is CASSLSTGYKETQYF. The CDR3 bases are TGTGCCAGCAGCTTATCGACAGGCTACAAAGAGACCCAGTACTTC.

The genes are TRBV30 and TRBJ2-2; 11 bases are shared with TRBD2. The length of the CDR3 is 15 residues. V was pared by 0 bases and J by 3 bases, with 0 bases of the junction left unmatched. The V gene's germline CDR1 is GTSNPN and CDR2 SVGIG (reference sequence). For the CDR3, the DNA is TGTGCCTGGAGTGTACTAGCGGGAGACACCGGGGAGCTGTTTTTT. Its translation: CAWSVLAGDTGELFF. The full variable domain, rest sourced from reference TRBV30 and TRBJ2-2, is SQTIHQWPATLVQPVGSPLSLECTVEGTSNPNLYWYRQAAGRGLQLLFYSVGIGQISSEVPQNLSASRPQDRQFILSSKKLLLSDSGFYLCAWSVLAGDTGELFFGEGSRLTVL.

This clone turned up a few times. This chain joins TRBV28 and TRBJ1-2; TRBD1 agrees at 8 bases. With 8 bases clipped from V and 4 bases from J, the junction kept 9 bases outside the gene matches. In germline, CDR1 is MDHEN, CDR2 SYDVKM. The CDR3 contains 14 residues. The CDR3 sequence is CASGFRQGLYGYTF. In nucleotides, the CDR3 is TGTGCCAGCGGCTTCAGACAGGGGCTCTATGGCTACACCTTC.

CDR3 amino acids: CASSNGRTSGSTDTQYF. DNA of the CDR3: TGTGCCAGCAGCAATGGTAGGACTAGCGGTAGCACAGATACGCAGTATTTT. The rearrangement joins TRBV21-1 to TRBJ2-3; the table names TRBD2, a call not compared with the DNA. TRBV21-1 is reported as a pseudogene. The CDR3 has 17 amino acids.